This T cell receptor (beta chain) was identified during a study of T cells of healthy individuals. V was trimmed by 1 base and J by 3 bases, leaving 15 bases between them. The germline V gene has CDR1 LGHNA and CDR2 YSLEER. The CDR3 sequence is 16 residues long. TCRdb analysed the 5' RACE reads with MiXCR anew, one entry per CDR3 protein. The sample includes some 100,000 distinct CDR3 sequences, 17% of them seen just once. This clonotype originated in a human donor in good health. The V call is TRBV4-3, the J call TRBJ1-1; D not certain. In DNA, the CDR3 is TGCGCCAGCAGCCAAGGTTTAGGCCGACTCGACACTGAAGCTTTCTTT. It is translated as CASSQGLGRLDTEAFF.